This TCR beta chain stems from a study of cytomegalovirus exposure and HLA in healthy donors. Study-wide background: Earlier findings included about 120 million unique TCR beta sequences obtained from 150 million to 200 million T cells.

Germline values: CDR1 SNHLY, CDR2 FYNNEI. The CDR3 has 15 amino acids. V lost 5 bases and J lost 4; bases outside the gene matches: 6. PCR amplification relied on 60 Vbeta primers (plus 13 Jbeta primers). Generated by immunoSEQ multiplex PCR, the TCRdb table keeps only in-frame clones and is missing some. The data hold 100,000 to 150,000 clones, with 81% observed a single time. About this clone itself: Its antigen remains unknown.

Study-wide results and caveats: Some V segments (TRBV6-2 and TRBV6-3 among them) were excluded as indistinguishable. Within an earlier analysis, most TCR beta V segments proved productive either about 87% or about 30% of the time.

This chain joins TRBV2 and TRBJ2-7, with 12 bases fitting TRBD2. This TCR was recovered from a man aged 18 to 30 in good health and CMV-seropositive. Specimen: PBMCs. The CDR3 nucleotides read TGTGCCAGCAGTCTAGCGGGAGGGCCGACATACGAGCAGTACTTC. Translated, it gives CASSLAGGPTYEQYF.